This T cell receptor beta chain was retrieved from a study of blood T cell repertoires in COVID-19. Whole-study context: Samples came from the United States, Italy and Spain, spanning acute and convalescent COVID-19. Sources were T cells, B-cell-depleted T cells, or PBMCs; the material itself was cDNA or gDNA.

A few counts support this clone. Per germline, CDR1 MNHEY and CDR2 SVGEGT. The junction had 10 bases not matched to a gene; V was cut back by 2 bases and J by 1 base. The CDR3 is 18 amino acids. Original methodology: Scientists estimated how many nucleated cells there were by amplifying reference gene primers. Only in-frame clones appear in the TCRdb table, and some are missing; sequencing was by immunoSEQ multiplex PCR. The D gene and trimming were derived from the DNA, and the V and J assignments and clone size from that table. Of about 29,000 clones in the sample, around 89% are singletons; the top ten hold more than 15%.

The sample consisted of peripheral blood. The rearrangement uses TRBV6-2 or TRBV6-3 and TRBJ2-2, with 7 bases that match TRBD2. This TCR came from an older man with acute or convalescent COVID-19. The CDR3 bases are TGTGCCAGCAGTTACGCTGCCGCGGGGGTACTGAACACCGGGGAGCTGTTTTTT. It specifies CASSYAAAGVLNTGELFF.